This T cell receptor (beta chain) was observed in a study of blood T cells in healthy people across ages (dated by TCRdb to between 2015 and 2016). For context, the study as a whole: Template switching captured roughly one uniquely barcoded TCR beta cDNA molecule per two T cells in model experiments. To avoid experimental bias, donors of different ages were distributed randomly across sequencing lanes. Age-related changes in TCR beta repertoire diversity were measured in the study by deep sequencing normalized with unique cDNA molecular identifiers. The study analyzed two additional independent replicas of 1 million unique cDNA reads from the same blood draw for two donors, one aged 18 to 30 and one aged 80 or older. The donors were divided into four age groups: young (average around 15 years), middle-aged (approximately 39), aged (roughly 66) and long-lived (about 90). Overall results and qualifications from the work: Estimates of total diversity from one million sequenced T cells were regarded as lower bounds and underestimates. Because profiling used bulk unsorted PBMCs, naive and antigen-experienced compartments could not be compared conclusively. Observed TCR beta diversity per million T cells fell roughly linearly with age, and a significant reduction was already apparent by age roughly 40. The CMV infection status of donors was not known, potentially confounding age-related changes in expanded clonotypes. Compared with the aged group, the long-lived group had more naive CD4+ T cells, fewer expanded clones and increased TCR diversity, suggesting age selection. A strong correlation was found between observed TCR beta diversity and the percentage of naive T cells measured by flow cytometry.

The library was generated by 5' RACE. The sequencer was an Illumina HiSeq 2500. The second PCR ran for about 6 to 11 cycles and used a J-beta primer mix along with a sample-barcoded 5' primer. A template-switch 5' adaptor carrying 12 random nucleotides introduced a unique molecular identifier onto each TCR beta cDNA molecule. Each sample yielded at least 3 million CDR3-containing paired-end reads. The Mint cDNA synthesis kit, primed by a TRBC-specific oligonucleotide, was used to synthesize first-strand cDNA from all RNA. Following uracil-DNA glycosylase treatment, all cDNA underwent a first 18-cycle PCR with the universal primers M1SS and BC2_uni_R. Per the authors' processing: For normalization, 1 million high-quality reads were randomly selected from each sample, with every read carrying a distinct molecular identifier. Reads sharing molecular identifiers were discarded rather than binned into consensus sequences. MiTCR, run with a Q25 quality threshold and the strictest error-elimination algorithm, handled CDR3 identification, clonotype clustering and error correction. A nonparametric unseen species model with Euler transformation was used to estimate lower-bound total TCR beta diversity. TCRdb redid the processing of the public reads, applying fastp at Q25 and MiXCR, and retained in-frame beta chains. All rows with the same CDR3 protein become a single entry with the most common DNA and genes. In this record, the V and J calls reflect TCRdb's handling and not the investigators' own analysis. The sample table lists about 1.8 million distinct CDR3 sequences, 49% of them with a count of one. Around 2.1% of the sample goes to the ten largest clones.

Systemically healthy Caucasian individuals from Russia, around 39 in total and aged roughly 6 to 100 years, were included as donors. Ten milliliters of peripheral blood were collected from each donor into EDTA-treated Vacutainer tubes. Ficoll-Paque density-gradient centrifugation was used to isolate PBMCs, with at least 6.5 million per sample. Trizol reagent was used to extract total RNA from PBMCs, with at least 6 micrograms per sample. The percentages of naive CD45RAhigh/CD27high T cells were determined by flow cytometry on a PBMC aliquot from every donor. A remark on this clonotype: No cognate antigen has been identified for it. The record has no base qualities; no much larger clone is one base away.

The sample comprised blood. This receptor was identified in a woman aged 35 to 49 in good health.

CDR3 protein: CASSSNSGGARETQYF. The bases are TGTGCCAGCAGCTCGAATAGCGGGGGGGCTCGAGAGACCCAGTACTTC. The rearranged segments are TRBV7-2 and TRBJ2-5; TRBD2 matches 11 bases in the middle. The cysteine opens and the phenylalanine closes a CDR3 of 16 amino acids. The read is trimmed to its CDR3 DNA, 48 bases read in frame from base 1. According to the germline V gene, CDR1 reads SGHTA and CDR2 reads FQGNSA. Compared with germline, V lacks 4 bases and J lacks 4 bases; bases without a gene match: 8.